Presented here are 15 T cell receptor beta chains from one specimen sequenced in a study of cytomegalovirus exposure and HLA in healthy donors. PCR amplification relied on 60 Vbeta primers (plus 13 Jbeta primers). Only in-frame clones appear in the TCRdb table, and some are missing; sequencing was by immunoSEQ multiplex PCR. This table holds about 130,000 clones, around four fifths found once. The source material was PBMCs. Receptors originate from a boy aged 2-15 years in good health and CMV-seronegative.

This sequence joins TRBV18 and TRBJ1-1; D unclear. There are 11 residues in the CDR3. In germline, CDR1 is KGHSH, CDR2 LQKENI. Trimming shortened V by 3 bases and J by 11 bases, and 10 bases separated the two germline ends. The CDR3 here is CASSPGGWAFF. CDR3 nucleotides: TGTGCCAGCTCACCGGGCGGGTGGGCTTTCTTT. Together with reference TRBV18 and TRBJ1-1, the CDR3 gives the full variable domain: NAGVMQNPRHLVRRRGQEARLRCSPMKGHSHVYWYRQLPEEGLKFMVYLQKENIIDESGMPKERFSAEFPKEGPSILRIQQVVRGDSAAYFCASSPGGWAFFGQGTRLTVV.

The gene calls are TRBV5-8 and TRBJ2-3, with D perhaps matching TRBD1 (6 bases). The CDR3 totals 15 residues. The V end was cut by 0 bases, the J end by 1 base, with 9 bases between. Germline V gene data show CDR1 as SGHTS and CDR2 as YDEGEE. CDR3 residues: CASSLGAGGTDTQYF. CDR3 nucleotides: TGTGCCAGCAGCTTGGGAGCAGGGGGCACAGATACGCAGTATTTT.

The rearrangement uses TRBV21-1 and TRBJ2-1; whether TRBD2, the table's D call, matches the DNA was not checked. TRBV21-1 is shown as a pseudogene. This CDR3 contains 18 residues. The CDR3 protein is CASSKDRPGRSPYNEQFF. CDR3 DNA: TGTGCCAGCAGCAAAGATCGGCCGGGTAGGTCCCCCTACAATGAGCAGTTCTTC.

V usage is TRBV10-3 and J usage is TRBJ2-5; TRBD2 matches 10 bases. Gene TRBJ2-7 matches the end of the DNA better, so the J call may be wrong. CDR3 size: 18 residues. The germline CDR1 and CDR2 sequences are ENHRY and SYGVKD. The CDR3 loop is CAISVPLERGGVRNEQYF. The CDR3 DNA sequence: TGTGCCATCAGTGTTCCATTAGAGCGGGGGGGCGTTCGAAACGAGCAGTACTTC.

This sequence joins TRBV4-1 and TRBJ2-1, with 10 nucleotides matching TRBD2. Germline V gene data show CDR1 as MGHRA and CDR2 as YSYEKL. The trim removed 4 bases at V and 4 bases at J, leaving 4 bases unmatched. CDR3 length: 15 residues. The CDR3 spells CASSPMTSGYNEQFF. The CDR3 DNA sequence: TGCGCCAGCAGCCCCATGACTAGCGGGTACAATGAGCAGTTCTTC.

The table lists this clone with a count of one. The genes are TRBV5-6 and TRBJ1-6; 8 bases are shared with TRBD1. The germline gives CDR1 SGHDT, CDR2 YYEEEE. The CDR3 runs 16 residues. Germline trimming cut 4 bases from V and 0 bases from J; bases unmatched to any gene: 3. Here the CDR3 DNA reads TGTGCCAGCAGCCGGGACAGGAGCTCCTATAATTCACCCCTCCACTTT. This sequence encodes CASSRDRSSYNSPLHF.

In DNA, the CDR3 is TGTGCCAGCAACGGGGGTGACGGGGCCAACGTCCTGACTTTC. As protein: CASNGGDGANVLTF. The gene calls are TRBV6-1 and TRBJ2-6, with D tentatively TRBD2 (6 bases). CDR1 and CDR2 (germline): MNHNS, SASEGT. The CDR3 has 14 amino acids. V gave up 7 bases and J gave up 4 bases, with 11 bases separating them.

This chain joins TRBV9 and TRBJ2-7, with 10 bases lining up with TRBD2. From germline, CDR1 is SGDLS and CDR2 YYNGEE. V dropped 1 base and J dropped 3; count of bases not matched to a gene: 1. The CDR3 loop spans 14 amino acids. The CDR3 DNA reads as TGTGCCAGCAGCGTAACTAGCGGGGTCTACGAGCAGTACTTC. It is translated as CASSVTSGVYEQYF.

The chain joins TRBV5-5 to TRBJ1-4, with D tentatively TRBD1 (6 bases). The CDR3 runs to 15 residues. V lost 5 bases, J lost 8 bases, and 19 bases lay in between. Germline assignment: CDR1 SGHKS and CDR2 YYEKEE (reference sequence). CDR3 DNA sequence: TGTGCCAGCAGTTACGAACAGGGATTATACGAAAAACTGTTTTTT. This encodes CASSYEQGLYEKLFF.

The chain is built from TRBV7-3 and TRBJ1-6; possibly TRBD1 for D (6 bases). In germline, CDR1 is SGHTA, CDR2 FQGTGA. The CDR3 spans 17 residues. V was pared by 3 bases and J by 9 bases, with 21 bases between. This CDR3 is CASSLGDIGRVRSPLHF. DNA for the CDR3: TGTGCCAGCAGCTTGGGGGACATTGGTCGGGTGCGTTCACCCCTCCACTTT. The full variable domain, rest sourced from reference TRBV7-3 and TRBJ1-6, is GAGVSQTPSNKVTEKGKYVELRCDPISGHTALYWYRQSLGQGPEFLIYFQGTGAADDSGLPNDRFFAVRPEGSVSTLKIQRTERGDSAVYLCASSLGDIGRVRSPLHFGNGTRLTVT.

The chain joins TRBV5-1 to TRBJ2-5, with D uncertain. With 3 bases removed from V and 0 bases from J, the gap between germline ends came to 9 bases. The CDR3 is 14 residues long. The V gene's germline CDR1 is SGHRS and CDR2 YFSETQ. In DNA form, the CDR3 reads TGCGCCAGCAGCTCACGCGAGTACCAAGAGACCCAGTACTTC. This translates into CASSSREYQETQYF. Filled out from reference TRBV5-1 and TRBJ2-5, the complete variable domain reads KAGVTQTPRYLIKTRGQQVTLSCSPISGHRSVSWYQQTPGQGLQFLFEYFSETQRNKGNFPGRFSGRQFSNSRSEMNVSTLELGDSALYLCASSSREYQETQYFGPGTRLLVL.

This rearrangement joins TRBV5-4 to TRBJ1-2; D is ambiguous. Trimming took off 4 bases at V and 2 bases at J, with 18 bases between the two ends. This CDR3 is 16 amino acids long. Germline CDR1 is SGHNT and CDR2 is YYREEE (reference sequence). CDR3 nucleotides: TGTGCCAGCAGCGCCATCTGGACTGACCTGAACTATGGCTACACCTTC. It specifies CASSAIWTDLNYGYTF.

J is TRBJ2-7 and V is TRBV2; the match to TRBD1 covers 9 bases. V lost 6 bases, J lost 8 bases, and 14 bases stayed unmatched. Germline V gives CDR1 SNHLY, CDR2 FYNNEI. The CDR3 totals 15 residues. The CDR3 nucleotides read TGTGCCAGCAGGGCCGCCGGGACAGGGTGGTTTAAGCAGTACGTC. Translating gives CASRAAGTGWFKQYV.

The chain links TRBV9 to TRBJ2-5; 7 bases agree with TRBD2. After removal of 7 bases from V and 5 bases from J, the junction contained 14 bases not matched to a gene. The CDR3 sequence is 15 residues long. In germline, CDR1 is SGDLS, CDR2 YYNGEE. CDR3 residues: CASSDGGGKWETQYF. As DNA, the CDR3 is TGTGCCAGCTCGGATGGGGGGGGGAAATGGGAGACCCAGTACTTC.

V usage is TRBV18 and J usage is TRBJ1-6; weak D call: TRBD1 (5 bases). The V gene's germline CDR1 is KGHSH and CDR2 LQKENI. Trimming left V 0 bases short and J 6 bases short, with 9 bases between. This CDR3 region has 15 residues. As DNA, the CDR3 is TGTGCCAGCTCACCACCGCAGGGAGGTAATTCACCCCTCCACTTT. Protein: CASSPPQGGNSPLHF.